The source of this TCR beta chain is a study of graft-versus-host responses after intestinal transplantation. On this clone: The antigen is undetermined.

Generated by immunoSEQ multiplex PCR, the TCRdb table keeps only in-frame clones and is missing some. The sample lists approximately 90,000 clones, approximately 90% occurring once. Study findings and constraints: An association linked early post-transplant HvG declines with peak circulating GvH clone levels.

This receptor was obtained from a human donor who was the organ donor for an intestinal transplant. Sequencing used unstimulated CD8+ T cells sorted from spleen or lymph node cells, obtained before transplant.

This CDR3 reads CASSYGSYGYTF. Written as DNA, the CDR3 is TGTGCCAGCAGTTACGGCAGCTATGGCTACACCTTC. The chain couples TRBV6-5 to TRBJ1-2, with D unresolved. Germline CDR1 reads MNHEY; CDR2 reads SVGAGI. The CDR3 runs to 12 residues. Trimming pared 2 bases from V and 4 bases from J, leaving 5 bases between.